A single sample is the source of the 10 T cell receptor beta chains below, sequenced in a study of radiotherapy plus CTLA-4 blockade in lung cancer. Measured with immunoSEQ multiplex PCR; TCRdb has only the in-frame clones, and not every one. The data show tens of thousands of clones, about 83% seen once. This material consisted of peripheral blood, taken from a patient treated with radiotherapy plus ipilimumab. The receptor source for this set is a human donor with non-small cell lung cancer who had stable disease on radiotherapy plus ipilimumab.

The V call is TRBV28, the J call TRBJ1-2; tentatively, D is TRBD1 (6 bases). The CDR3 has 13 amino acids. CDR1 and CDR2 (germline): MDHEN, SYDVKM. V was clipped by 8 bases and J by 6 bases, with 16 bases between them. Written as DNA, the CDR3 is TGTGCCAGCCTCGCACAGGGTAGGGATGGCTACACCTTC. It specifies CASLAQGRDGYTF.

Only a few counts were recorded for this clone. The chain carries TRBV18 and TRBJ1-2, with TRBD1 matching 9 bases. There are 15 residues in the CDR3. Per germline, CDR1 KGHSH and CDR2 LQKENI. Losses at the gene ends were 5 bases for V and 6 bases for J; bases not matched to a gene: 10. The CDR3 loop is CASSLTGTGKDGYTF. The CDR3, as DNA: TGTGCCAGCTCATTAACCGGGACAGGGAAGGATGGCTACACCTTC.

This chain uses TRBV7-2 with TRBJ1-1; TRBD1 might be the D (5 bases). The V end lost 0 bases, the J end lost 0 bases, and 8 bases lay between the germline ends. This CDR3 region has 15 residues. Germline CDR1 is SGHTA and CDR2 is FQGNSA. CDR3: CASSLARQMNTEAFF. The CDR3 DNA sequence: TGTGCCAGCAGCTTAGCCCGACAGATGAACACTGAAGCTTTCTTT.

The CDR3 sequence: CASSAGQGRTYEQYF. The CDR3 DNA follows: TGTGCCAGCAGCGCGGGACAGGGGAGGACCTACGAGCAGTACTTC. The chain employs TRBV11-3 and TRBJ2-5; TRBD1 agrees at 10 bases. Matching the DNA end better, TRBJ2-7 makes the J call doubtful. The CDR3 covers 15 residues. From germline, CDR1 is SGHNT and CDR2 YENEEA.

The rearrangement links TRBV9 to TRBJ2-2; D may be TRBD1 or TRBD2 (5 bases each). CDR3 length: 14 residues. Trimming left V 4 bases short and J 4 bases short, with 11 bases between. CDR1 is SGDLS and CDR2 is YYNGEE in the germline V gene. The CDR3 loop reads CASSLPGTTGELFF. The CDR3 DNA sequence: TGTGCCAGCAGCCTTCCCGGGACCACCGGGGAGCTGTTTTTT.

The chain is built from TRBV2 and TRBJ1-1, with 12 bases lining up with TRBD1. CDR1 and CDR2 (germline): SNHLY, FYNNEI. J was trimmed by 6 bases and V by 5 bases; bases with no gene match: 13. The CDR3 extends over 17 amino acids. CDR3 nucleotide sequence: TGTGCCAGCAGTCGGGACAGGGGGCGCGGTACGGGCTCTGAAGCTTTCTTT. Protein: CASSRDRGRGTGSEAFF.

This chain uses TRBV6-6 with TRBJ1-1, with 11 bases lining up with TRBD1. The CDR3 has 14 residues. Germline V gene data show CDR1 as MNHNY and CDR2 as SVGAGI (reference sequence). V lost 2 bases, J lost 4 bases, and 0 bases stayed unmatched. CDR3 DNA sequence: TGTGCCAGCAGTTACGGGACAGGGGGCACTGAAGCTTTCTTT. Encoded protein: CASSYGTGGTEAFF.

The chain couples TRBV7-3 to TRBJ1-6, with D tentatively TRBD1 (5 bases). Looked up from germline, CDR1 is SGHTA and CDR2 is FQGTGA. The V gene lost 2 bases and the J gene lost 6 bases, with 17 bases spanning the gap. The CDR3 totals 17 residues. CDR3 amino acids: CASSLWTPEPFNSPLHF. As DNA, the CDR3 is TGTGCCAGCAGCTTATGGACACCCGAGCCCTTTAATTCACCCCTCCACTTT.

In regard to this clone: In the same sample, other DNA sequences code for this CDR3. In nucleotides, the CDR3 is TGCGCCAGCAGTCACCGGGTTTCAGGGGGCACGGATTCACCCCTCCACTTT. As protein: CASSHRVSGGTDSPLHF. The V and J genes are TRBV23-1 and TRBJ1-6; 8 bases line up with TRBD1. TRBV23-1 is given ORF status, its function remaining uncertain. The J segment lost 8 bases and the V segment lost 3 bases, leaving 12 bases of the junction unmatched. The CDR3 is made up of 17 amino acids.

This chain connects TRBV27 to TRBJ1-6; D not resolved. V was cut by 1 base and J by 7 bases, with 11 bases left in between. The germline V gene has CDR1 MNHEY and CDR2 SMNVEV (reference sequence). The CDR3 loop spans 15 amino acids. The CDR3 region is CASSLLDLKNSPLHF. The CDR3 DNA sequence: TGTGCCAGCAGTTTATTGGACCTCAAAAATTCACCCCTCCACTTT.